This T cell receptor (beta chain) was identified during a study of T-cell memory formation after mild COVID-19. Study-level results: CM and EM subsets held most contracting CD4+ clones; EMRA held CD8+ ones.

Germline-derived CDR1 and CDR2 are SEHNR and FQNEAQ (reference sequence). The CDR3 runs 16 residues. V lost 8 bases and J 1 base, leaving 21 bases between the germline ends. After 5'RACE with constant-segment primers, TCR alpha and TCR beta cDNA libraries carrying sample barcodes and UMIs were obtained. TCRdb re-derived calls from the 5' RACE reads in MiXCR, one entry per CDR3 protein. Of 550,000 to 600,000 distinct CDR3 sequences listed, approximately 21% are singletons. This clonotype was counted a few times. Its matching antigen is unknown. The sequencing sample was made of PBMCs or a T cell subset sorted from them (not recorded which). This TCR derives from an adult woman who had mild COVID-19 (a few samples of this study predate the infection). Cell type and time point are not known. The chain employs TRBV7-9 and TRBJ2-7, with D perhaps being TRBD1 or TRBD2 (5 bases each). The CDR3 loop is CASGSTGTAGSYEQYF. The CDR3 nucleotides are TGTGCCAGCGGCAGTACCGGGACCGCAGGATCCTACGAGCAGTACTTC.